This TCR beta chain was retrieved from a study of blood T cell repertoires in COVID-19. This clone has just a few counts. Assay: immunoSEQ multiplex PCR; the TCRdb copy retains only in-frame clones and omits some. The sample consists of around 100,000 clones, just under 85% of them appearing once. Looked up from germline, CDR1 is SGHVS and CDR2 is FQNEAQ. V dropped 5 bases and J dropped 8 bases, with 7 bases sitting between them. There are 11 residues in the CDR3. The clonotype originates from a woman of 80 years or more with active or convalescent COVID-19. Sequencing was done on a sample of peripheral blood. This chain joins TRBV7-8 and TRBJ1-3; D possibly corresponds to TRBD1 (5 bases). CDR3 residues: CASSPRDTIYF. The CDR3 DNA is TGTGCCAGCAGCCCCAGGGACACCATATATTTT.